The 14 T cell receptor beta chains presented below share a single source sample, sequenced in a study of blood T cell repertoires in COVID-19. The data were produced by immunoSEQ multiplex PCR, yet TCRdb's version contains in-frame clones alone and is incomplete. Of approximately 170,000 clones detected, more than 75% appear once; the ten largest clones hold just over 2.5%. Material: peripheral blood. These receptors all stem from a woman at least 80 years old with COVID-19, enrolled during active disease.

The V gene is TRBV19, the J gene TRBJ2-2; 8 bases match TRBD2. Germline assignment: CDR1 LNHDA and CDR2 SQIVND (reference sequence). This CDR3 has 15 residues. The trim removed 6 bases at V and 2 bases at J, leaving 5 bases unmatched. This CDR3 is CASSLTSGNTGELFF. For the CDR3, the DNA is TGTGCCAGTAGCCTTACTAGCGGTAACACCGGGGAGCTGTTTTTT.

CDR3 residues: CASSQEGQNYGYTF. The CDR3 nucleotides read TGCGCCAGCAGCCAAGAAGGACAGAACTATGGCTACACCTTC. This chain uses TRBV4-1 with TRBJ1-2; maybe TRBD1 (6 bases). There are 14 residues in the CDR3. V was trimmed by 0 bases and J by 2 bases, leaving 7 bases between them. Germline-derived CDR1 and CDR2 are MGHRA and YSYEKL.

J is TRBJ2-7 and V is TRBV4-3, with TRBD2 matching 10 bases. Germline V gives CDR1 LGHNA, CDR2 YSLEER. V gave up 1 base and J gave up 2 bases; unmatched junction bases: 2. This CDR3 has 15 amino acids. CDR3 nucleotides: TGCGCCAGCAGCCAAGGGACTAGCGGCACCTACGAGCAGTACTTC. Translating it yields CASSQGTSGTYEQYF.

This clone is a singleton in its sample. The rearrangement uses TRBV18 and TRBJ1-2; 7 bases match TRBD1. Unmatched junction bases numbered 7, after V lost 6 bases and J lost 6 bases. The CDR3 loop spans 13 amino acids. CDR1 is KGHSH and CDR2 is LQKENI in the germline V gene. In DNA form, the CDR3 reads TGTGCCAGCTCCCAGGAGGGGGCGGATGGCTACACCTTC. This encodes CASSQEGADGYTF.

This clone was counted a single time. The CDR3 loop is CASSLFGTGSGYTF. The CDR3 region has the DNA TGTGCCAGCAGTTTATTCGGGACAGGGAGTGGCTACACCTTC. V usage is TRBV27 and J usage is TRBJ1-2; 9 nucleotides line up with TRBD1. Germline V gene sequence: CDR1 MNHEY, CDR2 SMNVEV (reference sequence). Unmatched junction bases numbered 4, after V lost 1 base and J lost 7 bases. The CDR3 totals 14 residues.

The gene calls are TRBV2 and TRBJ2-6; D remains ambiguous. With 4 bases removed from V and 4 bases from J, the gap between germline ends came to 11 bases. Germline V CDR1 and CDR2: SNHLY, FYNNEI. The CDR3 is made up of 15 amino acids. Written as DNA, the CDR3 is TGTGCCAGCAGTGTCCGGTCCATAGGGGCCAACGTCCTGACTTTC. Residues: CASSVRSIGANVLTF.

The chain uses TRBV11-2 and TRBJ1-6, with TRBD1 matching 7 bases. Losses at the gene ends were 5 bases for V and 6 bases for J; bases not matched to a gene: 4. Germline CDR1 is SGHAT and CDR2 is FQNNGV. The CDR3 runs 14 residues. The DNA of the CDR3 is TGTGCCAGCAGCCGCGACAGGGCTAATTCACCCCTCCACTTT. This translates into CASSRDRANSPLHF.

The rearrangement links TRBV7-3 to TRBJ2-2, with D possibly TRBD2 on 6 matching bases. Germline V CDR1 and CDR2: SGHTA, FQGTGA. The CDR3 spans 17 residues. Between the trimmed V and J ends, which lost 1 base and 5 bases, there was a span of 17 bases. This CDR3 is CASSLNAGPSRTGELFF. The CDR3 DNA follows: TGTGCCAGCAGCTTAAACGCGGGACCCTCTCGGACCGGGGAGCTGTTTTTT. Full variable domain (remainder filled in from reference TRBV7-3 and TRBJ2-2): GAGVSQTPSNKVTEKGKYVELRCDPISGHTALYWYRQSLGQGPEFLIYFQGTGAADDSGLPNDRFFAVRPEGSVSTLKIQRTERGDSAVYLCASSLNAGPSRTGELFFGEGSRLTVL.

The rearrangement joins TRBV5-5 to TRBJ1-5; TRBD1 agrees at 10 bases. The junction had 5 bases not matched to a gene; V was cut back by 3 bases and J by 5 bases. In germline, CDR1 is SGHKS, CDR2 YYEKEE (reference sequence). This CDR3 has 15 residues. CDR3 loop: CASSSGTGAYQPQHF. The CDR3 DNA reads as TGTGCCAGCAGCTCAGGGACAGGGGCCTATCAGCCCCAGCATTTT.

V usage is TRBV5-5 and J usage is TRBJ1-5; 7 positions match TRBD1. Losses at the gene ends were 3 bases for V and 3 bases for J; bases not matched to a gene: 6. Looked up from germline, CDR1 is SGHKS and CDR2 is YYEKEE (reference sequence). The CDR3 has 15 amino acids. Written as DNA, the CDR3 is TGTGCCAGCAGCTGGGGTACAGGGGTCAATCAGCCCCAGCATTTT. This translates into CASSWGTGVNQPQHF.

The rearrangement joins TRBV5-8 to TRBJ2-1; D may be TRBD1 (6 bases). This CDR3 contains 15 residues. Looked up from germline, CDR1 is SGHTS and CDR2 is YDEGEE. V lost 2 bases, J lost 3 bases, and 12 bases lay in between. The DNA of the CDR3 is TGTGCCAGCAGCTTAATCTTGGGACACTACAATGAGCAGTTCTTC. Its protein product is CASSLILGHYNEQFF.

DNA of the CDR3: TGCGCCAGCAGGGAGGGCCAAAATCAGCCCCAGCATTTT. Translated, it gives CASREGQNQPQHF. The V gene is TRBV5-1, the J gene TRBJ1-5; D gene ambiguous. The ends were cut back, 5 bases at V and 4 bases at J, with 10 bases in the middle. The CDR3 has 13 residues. Germline V gene lookup returns CDR1 SGHRS and CDR2 YFSETQ.

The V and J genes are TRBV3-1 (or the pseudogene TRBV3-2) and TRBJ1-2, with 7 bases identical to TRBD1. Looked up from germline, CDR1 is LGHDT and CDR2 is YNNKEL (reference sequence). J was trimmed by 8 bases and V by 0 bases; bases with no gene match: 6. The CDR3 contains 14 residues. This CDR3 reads CASSQDYRGGGYTF. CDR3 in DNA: TGTGCCAGCAGCCAAGATTACAGGGGCGGAGGCTACACCTTC.

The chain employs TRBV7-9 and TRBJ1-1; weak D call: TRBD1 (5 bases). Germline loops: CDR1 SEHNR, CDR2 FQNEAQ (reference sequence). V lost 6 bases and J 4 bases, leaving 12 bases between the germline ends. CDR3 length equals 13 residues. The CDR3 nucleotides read TGTGCCAGCAGAGAGATGGGGGGCACTGAAGCTTTCTTT. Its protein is CASREMGGTEAFF.